This T cell receptor (beta chain) was documented in a study of molecular identifiers for immune sequencing clone quantification. Whole-study findings and limits: Barcode-sharing identical TCR molecules could underestimate highly expanded clone sizes.

With regard to this clonotype: Its matching antigen is unknown.

V gave up 1 base and J gave up 0 bases, with 12 bases separating them. Germline-derived CDR1 and CDR2 are KGHDR and SFDVKD. This CDR3 is built from 18 residues. Libraries of bulk TCR were made by previously described methods (with listed TCR primers). MiXCR, applied by TCRdb to the PCR reads, yields one record per CDR3 protein. The sample contains 100,000 or so distinct CDR3 sequences, roughly 34% of which appear only once. The V call is TRBV24-1, the J call TRBJ2-6, with D unclear. This TCR came from a human donor in good health. Some libraries in this study had Jurkat cell RNA spiked in. Sequencing input: naive CD8+ T cells from blood, with Jurkat cell RNA spiked in. Subset indicated: FACS-sorted CD8+CD4-CCR7+CD45RA+ naive T cells. CDR3 sequence (DNA): TGTGCCACCAGTGATTTCTCTTCCAACCCCTCTGGGGCCAACGTCCTGACTTTC. Translating it yields CATSDFSSNPSGANVLTF.